This entry lists 3 T cell receptor beta chains sequenced from one sample in a study of blood T cells in healthy people across ages. Then a second PCR, running roughly 7 to 11 cycles, was carried out with a sample-barcoded 5' primer and a J-beta primer mix. TCRdb used MiXCR to reprocess the 5' RACE reads, holding one entry per CDR3 protein. The table has about 1 million distinct CDR3 sequences, 35% to 55% seen once. The sequenced material came from blood. The receptors were sampled from a woman aged 55-75 years in good health.

The chain recombines TRBV20-1 with TRBJ2-5; tentative D call: TRBD2 (5 bases). Germline V gene sequence: CDR1 DFQATT, CDR2 SNEGSKA (reference sequence). The CDR3 covers 16 residues. Trimming removed 4 bases at V and 5 bases at J, with 23 bases between. The DNA for the CDR3 is TGCAGTGCTAACCCTCCCGGGAACCAAGAGAGGGAGACCCAGTACTTC. Its translation is CSANPPGNQERETQYF.

This clonotype appeared a few times. This rearrangement joins TRBV15 to TRBJ2-3, with a weak D call TRBD2 (6 bases). The germline CDR1 and CDR2 sequences are LNHNV and YYDKDF (reference sequence). The germline V and J ends were trimmed by 5 bases and 6 bases, with 6 bases remaining between them. CDR3 length equals 11 residues. CDR3 sequence: CATSGGDTQYF. CDR3 DNA: TGTGCCACCAGCGGGGGGGATACGCAGTATTTT.

This clonotype was observed a single time. The CDR3: CASSVEFDRLGGELFF. The CDR3 bases are TGTGCCAGCAGCGTGGAATTCGACAGGCTGGGTGGGGAGCTGTTTTTT. The V gene is TRBV9, the J gene TRBJ2-2; perhaps TRBD1 as D (6 bases). V dropped 2 bases and J dropped 8 bases, with 19 bases sitting between them. CDR3 length: 16 amino acids. Germline CDR1 and CDR2: SGDLS and YYNGEE.